This T cell receptor beta chain comes out of a study of identical twins. Study-wide results and caveats: Within monozygotic twins, out-of-frame TCR alpha sharing was underestimated by the models.

CDR3 length: 15 amino acids. Trimming cost V 1 base and J 3 bases, with 13 bases left between them. This clonotype was recorded at least ten times. The antigen is unknown. TCRdb redid the calling of the 5' RACE reads with MiXCR, one entry per CDR3 protein. The sample holds around 470,000 distinct CDR3 sequences; 14% are singletons and the top ten take approximately 0.52%. The data also belong to a second study, concerning yellow fever vaccine responses in identical twins.

Sequencing was performed on CD4+ T cells sorted from blood. This chain uses TRBV12-3 or TRBV12-4 with TRBJ2-7; D perhaps matches TRBD1 (5 bases). The TCR originated in a woman aged 18-35 years in good health. The CDR3 reads CASSLGRGRVYEQYF. Written as DNA, the CDR3 is TGTGCCAGCAGTTTAGGTCGTGGCAGGGTCTACGAGCAGTACTTC.